A single sample is the source of the 8 T cell receptor beta chains below, sequenced in a study of response to subunit inactivated influenza vaccine. A single record per CDR3 protein comes from TCRdb applying MiXCR to the RT-PCR reads. The sample lists roughly 790,000 distinct CDR3 sequences; around 21% were seen once. Source: PBMCs from blood, taken 4 to 6 days after vaccination. The source of these receptors is a man aged 50-60 years who received an inactivated influenza vaccine.

This clonotype was found a few times. The gene calls are TRBV9 and TRBJ2-1; no reliable D call. CDR1 and CDR2 from the germline V gene are SGDLS and YYNGEE. The V end was cut by 2 bases, the J end by 0 bases, with 3 bases between. The CDR3 is 13 residues long. CDR3: CASSVGSYNEQFF. The CDR3 DNA reads as TGTGCCAGCAGCGTCGGCTCCTACAATGAGCAGTTCTTC.

The chain recombines TRBV2 with TRBJ2-3; D is possibly TRBD1 (5 bases). There are 13 residues in the CDR3. Trimming left V 6 bases short and J 3 bases short, with 10 bases between. Germline V gene lookup returns CDR1 SNHLY and CDR2 FYNNEI. CDR3 in amino acids: CASRVRETDTQYF. CDR3 coding DNA: TGTGCCAGCAGAGTCAGGGAAACAGATACGCAGTATTTT.

The CDR3 DNA reads as TGCAGCGTTGAAGATCAAGGCAGGAGCTCCTACGAGCAGTACTTC. It encodes CSVEDQGRSSYEQYF. The chain links TRBV29-1 to TRBJ2-7; no reliable D call. The length of the CDR3 is 15 residues. Germline V gene lookup returns CDR1 SQVTM and CDR2 ANQGSEA. The V and J ends lost 0 bases and 0 bases respectively, with 12 bases between them.

This clonotype was seen at least ten times. The V call is TRBV4-2, the J call TRBJ1-1, with D uncertain. Germline CDR1 reads LGHNA; CDR2 reads YNFKEQ. V lost 0 bases to trimming and J lost 1 base, with 6 bases between them. The CDR3 is 14 amino acids. CDR3 loop: CASSQDTGNTEAFF. CDR3 nucleotide sequence: TGTGCCAGCAGCCAAGATACGGGGAACACTGAAGCTTTCTTT.

This clonotype was observed a handful of times. The chain is built from TRBV19 and TRBJ2-1; D not resolved. Trimming removed 8 bases at V and 1 base at J, with 9 bases between. From germline, CDR1 is LNHDA and CDR2 SQIVND (reference sequence). The CDR3 covers 13 residues. The CDR3 loop is CASADGSYNEQFF. The CDR3 bases are TGTGCCAGTGCAGACGGATCCTACAATGAGCAGTTCTTC. The full variable domain, its missing parts supplied by reference TRBV19 and TRBJ2-1, is DGGITQSPKYLFRKEGQNVTLSCEQNLNHDAMYWYRQDPGQGLRLIYYSQIVNDFQKGDIAEGYSVSREKKESFPLTVTSAQKNPTAFYLCASADGSYNEQFFGPGTRLTVL.

With respect to this clonotype: One end of the junction varies from germline; a read error may be responsible. The rearrangement uses TRBV6-1 and TRBJ1-2; TRBD1 matches at 9 bases. In germline, CDR1 is MNHNS, CDR2 SASEGT. This CDR3 spans 17 amino acids. The CDR3 DNA reads TGTGCCAGCAGGGAAGAACTTTTTGGACAGGGGTCCTATGGCTACACCTTC. This translates into CASREELFGQGSYGYTF.

V usage is TRBV5-1 and J usage is TRBJ2-7; D may be TRBD1 (7 bases). This CDR3 has 15 amino acids. The V end lost 5 bases, the J end lost 4 bases, and 19 bases lay between the germline ends. CDR1 SGHRS and CDR2 YFSETQ come from the germline V gene. This CDR3 is CASSRQGGSEYEQYF. The CDR3 bases are TGCGCCAGCAGTCGACAGGGAGGTTCGGAATACGAGCAGTACTTC.

V gene TRBV21-1 combines with J gene TRBJ2-1; the table's D gene call, TRBD2, was not cross checked with the DNA. TRBV21-1 is a recognized pseudogene. CDR3 size: 16 residues. The CDR3 sequence is CASSPRIRGGYNEQFF. CDR3 sequence (DNA): TGTGCCAGCAGCCCTCGAATTCGGGGGGGTTACAATGAGCAGTTCTTC.